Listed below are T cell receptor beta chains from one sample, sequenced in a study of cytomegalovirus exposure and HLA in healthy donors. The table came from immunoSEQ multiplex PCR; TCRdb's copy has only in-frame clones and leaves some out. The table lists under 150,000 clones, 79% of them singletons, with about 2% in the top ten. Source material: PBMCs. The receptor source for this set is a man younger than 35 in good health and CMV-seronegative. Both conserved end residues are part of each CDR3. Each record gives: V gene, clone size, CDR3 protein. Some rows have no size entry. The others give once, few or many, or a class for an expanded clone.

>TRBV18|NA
CASSPGTEQFF
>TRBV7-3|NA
CASSADSDPYNEQFF
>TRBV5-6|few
CASSFKGSEETQYF
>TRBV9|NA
CASSGRKIDSSGNTIYF
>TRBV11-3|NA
CASSLAAGTGELFF
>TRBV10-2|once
CASRGTGTAYGYTF
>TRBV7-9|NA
CASSPDRVYEQYF
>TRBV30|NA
CAWSVTPMNTEAFF
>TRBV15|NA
CATSRRDSYGYTF
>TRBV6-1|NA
CASSSRLAGGTEQFF